One and the same sample provided the 27 T cell receptor beta chains below, sequenced in a study of T cell responses to AZD1222 COVID-19 vaccine. Sequencing used immunoSEQ multiplex PCR; TCRdb keeps in-frame clones, though not all of them. The profile shows approximately 160,000 clones, approximately 88% of them singletons. The material was peripheral blood, obtained on day 0 of MenACWY control vaccination. The receptors here all came from an adult in good health.

V gene TRBV5-1 combines with J gene TRBJ1-1, with D unclear. Trimming removed 4 bases from V and 2 bases from J, with 15 bases in between. Per the germline V gene, CDR1 is SGHRS and CDR2 is YFSETQ. The CDR3 is 15 amino acids. The CDR3 DNA follows: TGCGCCAGCAGCCCGTCTGCACTGATCAACACTGAAGCTTTCTTT. Its translation is CASSPSALINTEAFF.

This clone turned up a few times. The V and J genes are TRBV7-2 and TRBJ2-7; no definite D call. Germline values: CDR1 SGHTA, CDR2 FQGNSA. V was shortened by 2 bases and J by 2 bases, with 13 bases between the two germline ends. CDR3 length: 15 residues. CDR3 loop: CASSLSASVTYEQYF. The CDR3 DNA reads as TGTGCCAGCAGCTTAAGTGCGTCGGTCACCTACGAGCAGTACTTC.

The rearrangement joins TRBV19 to TRBJ1-1, with no clear D. Germline V gene sequence: CDR1 LNHDA, CDR2 SQIVND (reference sequence). The germline V and J ends were trimmed by 6 bases and 0 bases, with 11 bases remaining between them. The CDR3 is made up of 14 amino acids. The CDR3 bases are TGTGCCAGTAGGCCCTCGTTTATGAACACTGAAGCTTTCTTT. This translates into CASRPSFMNTEAFF.

The chain couples TRBV5-1 to TRBJ1-2; TRBD1 might be the D (6 bases). CDR1 and CDR2 (germline): SGHRS, YFSETQ. V was cut by 4 bases and J by 9 bases, with 16 bases left in between. The CDR3 is 13 amino acids. CDR3 amino acids: CASSRTGGESYTF. The CDR3 DNA reads TGCGCCAGCAGCCGGACGGGGGGCGAAAGCTACACCTTC.

The gene calls are TRBV24-1 and TRBJ2-3; a weak D match, TRBD1 (6 bases). Trimming cost V 3 bases and J 6 bases, with 24 bases left between them. The CDR3 sequence is 18 residues long. The germline V gene encodes CDR1 KGHDR and CDR2 SFDVKD. CDR3 loop: CATSDPMRGKTFGDTQYF. The CDR3 bases are TGTGCCACCAGTGATCCTATGAGGGGGAAAACCTTTGGGGATACGCAGTATTTT.

The CDR3 region has the DNA TGTGCCAGCAGCTTGACAGGGGGGACCTACGAGCAGTACTTC. Protein sequence: CASSLTGGTYEQYF. This chain uses TRBV5-6 with TRBJ2-7; 8 bases line up with TRBD1. The J segment lost 2 bases and the V segment lost 1 base, leaving 2 bases of the junction unmatched. Germline loops: CDR1 SGHDT, CDR2 YYEEEE. The CDR3 has 14 amino acids.

This rearrangement joins TRBV10-3 to TRBJ1-3; the match to TRBD1 covers 7 bases. V was clipped by 7 bases and J by 7 bases; unmatched bases: 16. This CDR3 comprises 16 residues. CDR1 ENHRY and CDR2 SYGVKD come from the germline V gene. The CDR3 region has the DNA TGTGCCATCACCCCTTTACCCGGACAGGCGGACAACACCATATATTTT. This codes for CAITPLPGQADNTIYF.

The chain combines TRBV7-3 with TRBJ2-7; 12 nucleotides align to TRBD2. V lost 4 bases and J lost 6; bases outside the gene matches: 10. CDR1 and CDR2 (germline): SGHTA, FQGTGA. This CDR3 is 16 amino acids long. The CDR3, as DNA: TGTGCCAGCAGCTCAACTAGCGGGAGGCAGAGCGGCGAGCAGTACTTC. Translation: CASSSTSGRQSGEQYF.

V usage is TRBV7-9 and J usage is TRBJ1-1; D not certain. The CDR3 extends over 11 amino acids. The V gene lost 5 bases and the J gene lost 6 bases, with 7 bases spanning the gap. Germline V gene sequence: CDR1 SEHNR, CDR2 FQNEAQ (reference sequence). The DNA for the CDR3 is TGTGCCAGCAGCCTATTGCCTGAAGCTTTCTTT. Residues: CASSLLPEAFF.

This rearrangement joins TRBV4-3 to TRBJ2-7, with D hard to call. CDR3 length: 14 amino acids. CDR1 and CDR2 from the germline V gene are LGHNA and YSLEER. V lost 3 bases and J lost 3, with 12 bases in between. The CDR3 protein is CASSQVIHHYEQYF. Written as DNA, the CDR3 is TGCGCCAGCAGCCAGGTTATCCACCACTACGAGCAGTACTTC.

The J gene is TRBJ1-2, the V gene TRBV5-4; D remains unclear. The CDR3 covers 12 residues. Deletions cut 9 bases from V and 0 bases from J, with 9 bases between. Germline-derived CDR1 and CDR2 are SGHNT and YYREEE (reference sequence). For the CDR3, the DNA is TGTGCCACCTCCGGAACTAACTATGGCTACACCTTC. Translation: CATSGTNYGYTF.

This clone was seen once. The chain combines TRBV25-1 with TRBJ2-7; D possibly uses TRBD1 or TRBD2 (5 bases each). The CDR3 extends over 14 amino acids. Germline assignment: CDR1 MGHDK and CDR2 SYGVNS. V lost 4 bases and J 2 bases, leaving 12 bases between the germline ends. The CDR3 here is CASSAGTATYEQYF. As DNA, the CDR3 is TGTGCCAGCAGTGCAGGGACCGCTACCTACGAGCAGTACTTC.

This sequence joins TRBV11-2 and TRBJ2-7; 7 nucleotides match TRBD1. The V segment lost 3 bases and the J segment 2 bases; nucleotides outside the gene matches: 4. The CDR3 is 14 amino acids. Germline V gives CDR1 SGHAT, CDR2 FQNNGV. The CDR3 loop is CASSLPGQPYEQYF. In DNA form, the CDR3 reads TGTGCCAGCAGCTTGCCGGGACAGCCCTACGAGCAGTACTTC.

The rearrangement uses TRBV6-5 and TRBJ1-1, with TRBD1 as a possible D gene (5 bases). Germline loops: CDR1 MNHEY, CDR2 SVGAGI. Trimming took 3 bases from V and 7 from J, leaving 15 bases between them. This CDR3 region has 14 residues. The DNA of the CDR3 is TGTGCCAGCAGTTATAGGGGAGGGTCGTATGAAGCTTTCTTT. Protein: CASSYRGGSYEAFF.

The V and J genes are TRBV28 and TRBJ1-6; 7 bases fit TRBD1. This CDR3 has 14 residues. The germline CDR1 and CDR2 sequences are MDHEN and SYDVKM. With 7 bases clipped from V and 7 bases from J, the junction kept 7 bases outside the gene matches. The CDR3 sequence is CASTPTGINSPLHF. The CDR3 DNA follows: TGTGCCAGCACACCGACAGGGATCAATTCACCCCTCCACTTT.

This chain joins TRBV5-1 and TRBJ2-2; D is uncertain. The CDR3 runs to 13 residues. CDR1 is SGHRS and CDR2 is YFSETQ in the germline V gene. The V gene lost 6 bases and the J gene lost 3 bases, with 9 bases spanning the gap. The CDR3 sequence: CASIDTYTGELFF. The CDR3 coding sequence is TGCGCCAGCATCGACACCTACACCGGGGAGCTGTTTTTT. Full variable domain (rest looked up from reference TRBV5-1 and TRBJ2-2): KAGVTQTPRYLIKTRGQQVTLSCSPISGHRSVSWYQQTPGQGLQFLFEYFSETQRNKGNFPGRFSGRQFSNSRSEMNVSTLELGDSALYLCASIDTYTGELFFGEGSRLTVL.

This chain connects TRBV9 to TRBJ1-6, with D unclear. Trimming pared 0 bases from V and 13 bases from J, leaving 14 bases between. Germline loops: CDR1 SGDLS, CDR2 YYNGEE. The CDR3 runs to 14 residues. The CDR3 is CASSVDSAFSPLHF. Here the CDR3 DNA reads TGTGCCAGCAGCGTAGACAGCGCATTTTCCCCCCTCCACTTT.

The V gene is TRBV6-6, the J gene TRBJ1-6; 8 bases agree with TRBD1. The CDR3 sequence is 16 residues long. Trimming cost V 5 bases and J 10 bases; bases outside gene matches: 13. Germline-derived CDR1 and CDR2 are MNHNY and SVGAGI (reference sequence). The CDR3 reads CASSRRATGEGSPLHF. CDR3 bases: TGTGCCAGCAGTCGACGAGCGACAGGGGAGGGCTCACCCCTCCACTTT.

The rearrangement uses TRBV3-1 (or the pseudogene TRBV3-2) and TRBJ2-5; the D gene is possibly TRBD2 (7 bases). The germline V and J ends were trimmed by 4 bases and 2 bases, with 11 bases remaining between them. The CDR3 covers 14 residues. Germline CDR1 is LGHDT and CDR2 is YNNKEL (reference sequence). The CDR3 DNA reads as TGTGCCAGCAGCCGGGGGGGCGGGCAAGAGACCCAGTACTTC. Protein product: CASSRGGGQETQYF.

This chain links TRBV29-1 with TRBJ2-5, with 7 bases fitting TRBD2. This CDR3 region has 14 residues. V dropped 7 bases and J dropped 1; count of bases not matched to a gene: 9. CDR1 SQVTM and CDR2 ANQGSEA come from the germline V gene. This CDR3 is CSGGPRGVQETQYF. CDR3 nucleotide sequence: TGCAGCGGGGGACCACGGGGGGTCCAAGAGACCCAGTACTTC.

This chain connects TRBV11-3 to TRBJ1-1; 11 nucleotides agree with TRBD1. Per the germline V gene, CDR1 is SGHNT and CDR2 is YENEEA. V was pared by 5 bases and J by 11 bases, with 4 bases of the junction left unmatched. The length of the CDR3 is 12 residues. This CDR3 reads CASSPDRGPAFF. CDR3 bases: TGTGCCAGCAGCCCGGACAGGGGGCCGGCTTTCTTT.

The V and J genes are TRBV6-5 and TRBJ2-1; D remains unclear. The germline V gene has CDR1 MNHEY and CDR2 SVGAGI. The CDR3 runs 12 residues. V was cut by 8 bases and J by 7 bases, with 12 bases left in between. For the CDR3, the DNA is TGTGCCAGCTTAGCCAGCTGGAATGAGCAGTTCTTC. It is translated as CASLASWNEQFF.

The V call is TRBV2, the J call TRBJ1-5; maybe TRBD1 (6 bases). Germline CDR1 reads SNHLY; CDR2 reads FYNNEI. Deletions cut 6 bases from V and 5 bases from J, with 11 bases between. The length of the CDR3 is 13 residues. CDR3: CASRQGGDQPQHF. Written as DNA, the CDR3 is TGTGCCAGCAGACAGGGAGGCGATCAGCCCCAGCATTTT.

The J gene is TRBJ2-5, the V gene TRBV7-3, with 8 positions matching TRBD2. Germline V gene data show CDR1 as SGHTA and CDR2 as FQGTGA. The CDR3 consists of 13 residues. V trimming: 8 bases; J trimming: 9 bases; junction bases outside the gene matches: 11. CDR3 in DNA: TGTGCCAGCGGATTAGCGGGACGAGGGCCCCAGTACTTC. Translated: CASGLAGRGPQYF.

The chain is built from TRBV18 and TRBJ1-6; D is ambiguous. This CDR3 contains 12 residues. V shed 3 bases and J shed 14 bases, with 11 bases lying between them. Germline values: CDR1 KGHSH, CDR2 LQKENI. CDR3 in amino acids: CASSPGDGTLHF. The CDR3 bases are TGTGCCAGCTCACCGGGTGATGGCACCCTCCACTTT.

The chain combines TRBV7-9 with TRBJ1-4, with 8 bases fitting TRBD1. CDR3 size: 14 residues. CDR1 SEHNR and CDR2 FQNEAQ come from the germline V gene (reference sequence). Trimming took 3 bases from V and 8 from J; bases not matched to a gene: 5. The CDR3 region is CASSLQGAREKLFF. In nucleotides, the CDR3 is TGTGCCAGCAGCTTGCAGGGGGCGCGGGAAAAACTGTTTTTT.

The chain recombines TRBV7-9 with TRBJ1-3; D may be TRBD1 (5 bases). V was cut by 3 bases and J by 9 bases, with 6 bases left in between. The CDR3 covers 11 residues. Germline CDR1 and CDR2: SEHNR and FQNEAQ (reference sequence). The CDR3 coding sequence is TGTGCCAGCAGCTTCGGGGGCACCATATATTTT. Its protein product is CASSFGGTIYF. Based on the CDR3 plus reference TRBV7-9 and TRBJ1-3, the full variable domain is DTGVSQNPRHKITKRGQNVTFRCDPISEHNRLYWYRQTLGQGPEFLTYFQNEAQLEKSRLLSDRFSAERPKGSFSTLEIQRTEQGDSAMYLCASSFGGTIYFGEGSWLTVV.